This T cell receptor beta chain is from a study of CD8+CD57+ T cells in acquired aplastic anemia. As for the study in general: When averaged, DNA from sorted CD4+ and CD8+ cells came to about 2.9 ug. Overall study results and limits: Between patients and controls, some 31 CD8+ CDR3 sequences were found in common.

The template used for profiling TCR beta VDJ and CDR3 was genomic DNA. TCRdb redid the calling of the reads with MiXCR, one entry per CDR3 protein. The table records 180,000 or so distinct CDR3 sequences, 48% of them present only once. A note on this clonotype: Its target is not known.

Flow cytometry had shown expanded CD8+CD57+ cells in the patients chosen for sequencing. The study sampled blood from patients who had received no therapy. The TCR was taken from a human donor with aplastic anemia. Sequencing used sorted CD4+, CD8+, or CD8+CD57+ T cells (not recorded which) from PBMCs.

CDR3: CASSRTLGSGVYGYTF. As DNA, the CDR3 is TGTGCCAGTAGTAGAACCCTTGGATCAGGGGTCTATGGCTACACCTTC. This chain joins TRBV19 and TRBJ1-2; tentatively, D is TRBD1 (6 bases). Germline V gene data show CDR1 as LNHDA and CDR2 as SQIVND (reference sequence). The germline V and J ends were trimmed by 4 bases and 4 bases, with 19 bases remaining between them. The CDR3 runs to 16 residues. The full variable domain, with the rest looked up from reference TRBV19 and TRBJ1-2, is DGGITQSPKYLFRKEGQNVTLSCEQNLNHDAMYWYRQDPGQGLRLIYYSQIVNDFQKGDIAEGYSVSREKKESFPLTVTSAQKNPTAFYLCASSRTLGSGVYGYTFGSGTRLTVV.